The clone carrying this TCR beta chain appeared a single time. Its antigen is as yet unknown. The source of the sample is a study of OX40 agonist ivuxolimab in advanced cancers. TCRdb keeps only in-frame clones here, not all; method: immunoSEQ multiplex PCR. Here the sample spans about 62,000 clones, over 75% being singletons. Whole-study results and caveats: Antigens targeted by the expanded peripheral T cells were not determined. Some patients who did not respond also had low normalized T-cell clonal expansion.

CDR1 is DFQATT, CDR2 SNEGSKA, per germline (reference sequence). V was cut by 3 bases and J by 4 bases, with 3 bases left in between. This CDR3 has 11 amino acids. Peripheral blood came from all dose cohorts at three timepoints. The chain links TRBV20-1 to TRBJ2-2; D unresolved. This TCR was sampled from an adult with an advanced solid tumor such as melanoma, head and neck, liver or kidney cancer. Sequences were derived from CD4+ or CD8+ T cells sorted from blood, sampled in a trial of the OX40 agonist ivuxolimab. CDR3 sequence reads: CSASGTGELFF. CDR3 DNA sequence: TGCAGTGCTAGTGGCACCGGGGAGCTGTTTTTT.